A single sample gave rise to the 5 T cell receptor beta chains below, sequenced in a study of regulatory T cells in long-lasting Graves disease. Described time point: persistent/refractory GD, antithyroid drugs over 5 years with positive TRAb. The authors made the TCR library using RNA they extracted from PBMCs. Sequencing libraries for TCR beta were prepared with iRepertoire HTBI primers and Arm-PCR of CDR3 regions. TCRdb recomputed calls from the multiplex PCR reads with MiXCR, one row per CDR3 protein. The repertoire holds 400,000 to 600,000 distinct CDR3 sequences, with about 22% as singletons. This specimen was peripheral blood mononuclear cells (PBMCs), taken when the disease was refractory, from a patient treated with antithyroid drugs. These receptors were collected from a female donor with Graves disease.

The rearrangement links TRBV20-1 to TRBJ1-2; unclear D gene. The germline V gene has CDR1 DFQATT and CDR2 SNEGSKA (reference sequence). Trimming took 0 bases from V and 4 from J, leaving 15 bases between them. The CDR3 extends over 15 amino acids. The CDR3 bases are TGCAGTGCTAGAGACCTGGACTCCCTTCTCTATGGCTACACCTTC. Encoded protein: CSARDLDSLLYGYTF.

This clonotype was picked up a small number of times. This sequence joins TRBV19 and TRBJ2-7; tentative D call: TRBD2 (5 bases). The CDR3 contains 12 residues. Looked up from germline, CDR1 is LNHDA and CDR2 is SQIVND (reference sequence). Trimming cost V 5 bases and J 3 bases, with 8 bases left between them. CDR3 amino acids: CASSGEGYEQYF. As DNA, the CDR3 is TGTGCCAGTAGTGGCGAGGGCTACGAGCAGTACTTC.

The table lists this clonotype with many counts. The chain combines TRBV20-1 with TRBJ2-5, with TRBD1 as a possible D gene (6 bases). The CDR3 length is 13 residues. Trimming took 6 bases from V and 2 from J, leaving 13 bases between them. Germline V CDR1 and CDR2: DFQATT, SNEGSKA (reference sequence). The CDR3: CSALTGLQETQYF. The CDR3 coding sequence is TGCAGTGCCCTAACAGGGTTACAAGAGACCCAGTACTTC.

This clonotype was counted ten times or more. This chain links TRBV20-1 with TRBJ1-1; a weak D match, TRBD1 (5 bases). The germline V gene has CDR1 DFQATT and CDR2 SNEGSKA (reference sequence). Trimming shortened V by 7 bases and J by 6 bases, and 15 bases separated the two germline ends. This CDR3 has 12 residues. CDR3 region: CSVEVLGAEAFF. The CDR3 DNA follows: TGCAGTGTAGAGGTCTTAGGGGCTGAAGCTTTCTTT.

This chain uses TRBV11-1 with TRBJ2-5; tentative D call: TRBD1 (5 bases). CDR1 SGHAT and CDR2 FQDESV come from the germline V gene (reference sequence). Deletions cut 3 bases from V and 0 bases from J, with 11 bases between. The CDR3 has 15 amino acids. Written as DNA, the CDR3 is TGTGCCAGCAGCTTCTTTGACAGTAACCAAGAGACCCAGTACTTC. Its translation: CASSFFDSNQETQYF.